This is a list of T cell receptor beta chains from one sample in a study of blood T cell repertoires in COVID-19. Produced via immunoSEQ multiplex PCR; TCRdb's table is partial and in-frame only. Of roughly 100,000 clones in the sample, around nine tenths are singletons; the top ten hold 15% to 20%. The sequencing input was peripheral blood. The receptors come from a woman of 80 years or more in a cohort sampled during active COVID-19. Each CDR3 is given with its conserved first and last residue. Each record gives: D gene, clone size, J gene, V gene, CDR3 protein, CDR3 DNA. A D gene is named only where the DNA matches it firmly. Expanded clones are given a class, and other clones once, few, many or no size at all.

d_call: NA; clone_size: NA; j_call: TRBJ1-2; v_call: TRBV6-6; cdr3_aa: CASSPLTGGRGYTF; cdr3_nt: TGTGCCAGCAGCCCTTTGACAGGCGGGAGGGGCTACACCTTC
d_call: NA; clone_size: NA; j_call: TRBJ2-7; v_call: TRBV12-1; cdr3_aa: CASSSKPGQGHPWSWEQYF; cdr3_nt: TGTGCCAGCAGCTCCAAACCGGGACAGGGCCACCCCTGGAGTTGGGAGCAGTACTTC
d_call: TRBD2; clone_size: NA; j_call: TRBJ2-5; v_call: TRBV3-1/TRBV3-2; cdr3_aa: CASRQSGLAGGKQETQYF; cdr3_nt: TGTGCCAGCAGACAAAGCGGACTAGCGGGGGGGAAACAAGAGACCCAGTACTTC
d_call: NA; clone_size: NA; j_call: TRBJ1-2; v_call: TRBV12-3/TRBV12-4; cdr3_aa: CASSYRAGYTF; cdr3_nt: TGTGCCAGCAGTTACAGGGCTGGCTACACCTTC
d_call: TRBD1; clone_size: NA; j_call: TRBJ1-6; v_call: TRBV11-2; cdr3_aa: CASSLGGTGWSPLHF; cdr3_nt: TGTGCCAGCAGCTTAGGAGGGACAGGCTGGTCACCCCTCCACTTT
d_call: NA; clone_size: NA; j_call: TRBJ2-2; v_call: TRBV6-5; cdr3_aa: CATRSGDTGELFF; cdr3_nt: TGTGCCACCCGATCGGGGGACACCGGGGAGCTGTTTTTT
d_call: TRBD1; clone_size: NA; j_call: TRBJ1-6; v_call: TRBV2; cdr3_aa: CASRQGVLDNSPLHF; cdr3_nt: TGTGCCTCCCGACAGGGGGTTTTAGATAATTCACCCCTCCACTTT
d_call: TRBD1; clone_size: NA; j_call: TRBJ1-2; v_call: TRBV12-5; cdr3_aa: CASGFGQGNYGYTF; cdr3_nt: TGTGCTAGTGGTTTTGGACAGGGCAACTATGGCTACACCTTC
d_call: NA; clone_size: once; j_call: TRBJ1-5; v_call: TRBV21-1; cdr3_aa: CASGARDFWGWQPQHF; cdr3_nt: TGTGCCAGCGGGGCCCGGGACTTTTGGGGATGGCAGCCCCAGCATTTT
d_call: NA; clone_size: once; j_call: TRBJ2-3; v_call: TRBV19; cdr3_aa: CASRESTDTQYF; cdr3_nt: TGTGCCAGTAGGGAGAGCACAGATACGCAGTATTTT
d_call: NA; clone_size: NA; j_call: TRBJ2-5; v_call: TRBV2; cdr3_aa: CASNPDWKGTQYF; cdr3_nt: TGTGCCAGCAATCCGGACTGGAAGGGGACCCAGTACTTC
d_call: NA; clone_size: NA; j_call: TRBJ2-5; v_call: TRBV5-5; cdr3_aa: CASSLNHGQETQYF; cdr3_nt: TGTGCCAGCAGCTTGAACCACGGCCAAGAGACCCAGTACTTC
d_call: TRBD1; clone_size: NA; j_call: TRBJ2-1; v_call: TRBV10-3; cdr3_aa: CAIRATGDGEKRFF; cdr3_nt: TGTGCCATCAGAGCGACAGGGGATGGGGAGAAGAGGTTCTTC
d_call: NA; clone_size: NA; j_call: TRBJ1-5; v_call: TRBV19; cdr3_aa: CASSIGGGGSNQPQHF; cdr3_nt: TGTGCCAGTAGTATAGGAGGCGGGGGTAGCAATCAGCCCCAGCATTTT
d_call: NA; clone_size: NA; j_call: TRBJ2-1; v_call: TRBV19; cdr3_aa: CASTPTPGGRNEQFF; cdr3_nt: TGTGCCAGTACCCCCACCCCCGGGGGTCGTAATGAGCAGTTCTTC
d_call: NA; clone_size: NA; j_call: TRBJ2-2; v_call: TRBV19; cdr3_aa: CASSIAAGGVGELFF; cdr3_nt: TGTGCCAGTAGTATAGCTGCCGGGGGAGTCGGGGAGCTGTTTTTT
d_call: NA; clone_size: NA; j_call: TRBJ1-3; v_call: TRBV6-5; cdr3_aa: CASRGLASSGNTIYF; cdr3_nt: TGTGCCAGCAGGGGGCTGGCTTCCTCTGGAAACACCATATATTTT
d_call: NA; clone_size: NA; j_call: TRBJ2-7; v_call: TRBV19; cdr3_aa: CASTGAGPPYEQYF; cdr3_nt: TGTGCCAGTACCGGCGCGGGACCCCCCTACGAGCAGTACTTC
d_call: NA; clone_size: NA; j_call: TRBJ2-1; v_call: TRBV4-2; cdr3_aa: CASSQAGQTGNEQFF; cdr3_nt: TGTGCCAGCAGCCAAGCGGGTCAGACGGGGAATGAGCAGTTCTTC
d_call: NA; clone_size: NA; j_call: TRBJ1-1; v_call: TRBV19; cdr3_aa: CASSLRTANTEAFF; cdr3_nt: TGTGCCAGTAGCCTCCGGACAGCGAACACTGAAGCTTTCTTT
d_call: NA; clone_size: NA; j_call: TRBJ1-3; v_call: TRBV28; cdr3_aa: CASSAPGTTIYF; cdr3_nt: TGTGCCAGCAGCGCACCCGGGACTACCATATATTTT
d_call: TRBD2; clone_size: NA; j_call: TRBJ2-7; v_call: TRBV5-4; cdr3_aa: CASSLDISGEYEQYF; cdr3_nt: TGTGCCAGCAGCTTAGACATTAGCGGGGAATACGAGCAGTACTTC
d_call: TRBD1; clone_size: few; j_call: TRBJ1-5; v_call: TRBV19; cdr3_aa: CASSGDRGKPQHF; cdr3_nt: TGTGCCAGTAGTGGTGACAGGGGTAAGCCCCAGCATTTT
d_call: TRBD2; clone_size: NA; j_call: TRBJ2-4; v_call: TRBV4-1; cdr3_aa: CASSQSSGIKNIQYF; cdr3_nt: TGCGCCAGCAGCCAGAGTAGCGGGATTAAAAACATTCAGTACTTC
d_call: NA; clone_size: NA; j_call: TRBJ2-3; v_call: TRBV2; cdr3_aa: CADGLEDTQYF; cdr3_nt: TGTGCCGACGGACTTGAGGATACGCAGTATTTT
d_call: TRBD1; clone_size: NA; j_call: TRBJ2-7; v_call: TRBV7-9; cdr3_aa: CASSSSGTGKLGEQYF; cdr3_nt: TGTGCCAGCAGCTCCTCCGGGACAGGGAAGTTGGGGGAGCAGTACTTC